This T cell receptor (beta chain) was recovered during a study of T cells after yellow fever vaccination. CDR3 length equals 15 residues. Trimming removed 7 bases from V and 2 bases from J, with 16 bases in between. TCRdb re-derived calls from the 5' RACE reads in MiXCR, one entry per CDR3 protein. This table has about 300,000 distinct CDR3 sequences, approximately 8% appearing once. V is TRBV12-3 or TRBV12-4 and J is TRBJ2-3; D possibly matches TRBD1 or TRBD2 (6 bases each). Specimen: CD4+ T cells sorted from PBMCs, collected 5 days after the yellow fever booster vaccination. The clonotype comes from a man aged 18 to 29 who received the YFV17D yellow fever vaccine. The CDR3 here is CASTPPGADTDTQYF. The CDR3, as DNA: TGTGCCAGCACTCCTCCGGGGGCGGACACAGATACGCAGTATTTT.